These 19 T cell receptor beta chains came from one sample sequenced in a study of T cell repertoires in breast cancer. An expanded emulsion RT-PCR with primers for all TCR V genes paired CD8+ T cell chains. A second nested PCR with blocking oligonucleotides suppressed unpaired genes. TCRdb called the emulsion pairing reads again in MiXCR, with one record for every CDR3 protein. The data show about 40,000 distinct CDR3 sequences, roughly 44% seen once. The sample taken for sequencing was CD8+ T cells. All receptors derive from a pool of human donors with breast cancer or a healthy control (not recorded which).

This rearrangement joins TRBV29-1 to TRBJ1-2; no definite D call. The V gene lost 3 bases and the J gene lost 1 base, with 15 bases spanning the gap. CDR3 length equals 15 residues. Germline-derived CDR1 and CDR2 are SQVTM and ANQGSEA. The CDR3 loop reads CSVEIRDRLNYGYTF. CDR3 DNA: TGCAGCGTTGAGATAAGGGATCGGCTTAACTATGGCTACACCTTC.

This clonotype occurred a few times. The V gene is TRBV28, the J gene TRBJ2-3; D ambiguous. Trimming shortened V by 8 bases and J by 7 bases, and 7 bases separated the two germline ends. This CDR3 is built from 10 residues. Germline-derived CDR1 and CDR2 are MDHEN and SYDVKM. In DNA, the CDR3 is TGTGCCAGCTCAAGAAATACGCAGTATTTT. This sequence encodes CASSRNTQYF. Supplemented by reference TRBV28 and TRBJ2-3, the full variable domain reads DVKVTQSSRYLVKRTGEKVFLECVQDMDHENMFWYRQDPGLGLRLIYFSYDVKMKEKGDIPEGYSVSREKKERFSLILESASTNQTSMYLCASSRNTQYFGPGTRLTVL.

In its sample, this clonotype was seen a few times. The V call is TRBV4-1, the J call TRBJ2-1; TRBD2 agrees at 7 bases. The CDR3 length is 15 residues. The germline CDR1 and CDR2 sequences are MGHRA and YSYEKL. V trimming: 0 bases; J trimming: 2 bases; junction bases outside the gene matches: 1. Written as DNA, the CDR3 is TGCGCCAGCAGCCAAGATACTAGCGCCTACAATGAGCAGTTCTTC. Protein: CASSQDTSAYNEQFF.

This sequence joins TRBV3-1 and TRBJ2-7; TRBD2 matches 9 bases. V shed 1 base, J shed 7 bases, and the junction held 5 bases outside the gene matches. The CDR3 covers 14 residues. Germline V gene sequence: CDR1 LGHDT, CDR2 YNNKEL (reference sequence). In nucleotides, the CDR3 is TGTGCCAGCAGCCAAGGTAGCGGGGGACGTGAGCAGTACTTC. Its translation is CASSQGSGGREQYF.

This rearrangement joins TRBV4-2 to TRBJ1-1, with D uncertain. In germline, CDR1 is LGHNA, CDR2 YNFKEQ. Trimming removed 1 base at V and 0 bases at J, with 12 bases between. The CDR3 extends over 16 amino acids. The CDR3 DNA reads as TGTGCCAGCAGCCAAGGACAACCGGGTCTGAACACTGAAGCTTTCTTT. Protein product: CASSQGQPGLNTEAFF.

This chain joins TRBV5-4 and TRBJ2-1, with 10 bases fitting TRBD1. Germline CDR1 SGHNT, CDR2 YYREEE (reference sequence). The J segment lost 7 bases and the V segment lost 3 bases, leaving 7 bases of the junction unmatched. This CDR3 is built from 15 residues. DNA for the CDR3: TGTGCCAGCAGCTCGGGACAGGGGAGTCAAAATGAGCAGTTCTTC. The encoded protein is CASSSGQGSQNEQFF. Full variable domain (remainder filled in from reference TRBV5-4 and TRBJ2-1): ETGVTQSPTHLIKTRGQQVTLRCSSQSGHNTVSWYQQALGQGPQFIFQYYREEENGRGNFPPRFSGLQFPNYSSELNVNALELDDSALYLCASSSGQGSQNEQFFGPGTRLTVL.

The CDR3 sequence is CASSLTGAGDYGYTF. CDR3 nucleotide sequence: TGTGCCAGCAGCTTAACAGGCGCAGGGGACTATGGCTACACCTTC. The rearrangement joins TRBV7-3 to TRBJ1-2; possibly TRBD1 for D (6 bases). V lost 0 bases and J lost 3, with 11 bases in between. The CDR3 is made up of 15 amino acids. CDR1 is SGHTA and CDR2 is FQGTGA in the germline V gene.

As to this clonotype: A much bigger clone sits one base away, suggesting this may be a read error. The genes are TRBV6-5 and TRBJ2-3; D call uncertain. CDR3 length equals 12 residues. Germline CDR1 MNHEY, CDR2 SVGAGI. V was clipped by 5 bases and J by 11 bases, with 14 bases between them. CDR3 loop: CASSRPQHMQYF. CDR3 DNA: TGTGCCAGCAGTCGGCCCCAACATATGCAGTATTTT.

This clonotype was recorded a few times. The J gene is TRBJ2-6, the V gene TRBV6-1, with D uncertain. Trimming left V 10 bases short and J 2 bases short, with 9 bases between. The V gene's germline CDR1 is MNHNS and CDR2 SASEGT. The CDR3 runs to 13 residues. CDR3 amino acids: CAIPRTGANVLTF. The CDR3 DNA is TGTGCCATACCTCGTACTGGGGCCAACGTCCTGACTTTC.

V gene TRBV6-2 or TRBV6-3 combines with J gene TRBJ2-4, with D perhaps matching TRBD2 (5 bases). V lost 4 bases, J lost 0 bases, and 16 bases lay in between. The CDR3 totals 17 residues. CDR1 is MNHEY and CDR2 is SVGEGT in the germline V gene. In nucleotides, the CDR3 is TGTGCCAGCAGTTCGGGATGGCGACCAGAAGCCAAAAACATTCAGTACTTC. Protein product: CASSSGWRPEAKNIQYF.

The V call is TRBV4-1, the J call TRBJ1-5, with D perhaps TRBD1 (6 bases). V lost 2 bases to trimming and J lost 4 bases, with 15 bases between them. This CDR3 has 16 residues. From germline, CDR1 is MGHRA and CDR2 YSYEKL. CDR3 amino acids: CASSQIQTGTNQPQHF. As DNA, the CDR3 is TGCGCCAGCAGCCAAATACAGACAGGAACGAATCAGCCCCAGCATTTT.

Remarks on this clonotype: No conserved phenylalanine or tryptophan ends this CDR3, so it is likely a read error. The chain is built from TRBV7-2 and TRBJ2-3; TRBD2 matches 10 bases. Trimming removed 3 bases from V and 8 bases from J; junction bases left unmatched: 5. This CDR3 comprises 14 residues. Germline CDR1 SGHTA, CDR2 FQGNSA. DNA for the CDR3: TGTGCCAGCAGCTTCCTAGCGGGAGTTTCTACGCAGTATTTA. Translation: CASSFLAGVSTQYL.

This clonotype was seen once. One end of the junction is discordant with germline, which a read error may explain. The CDR3 DNA follows: TGCGCCAGCAGCTTGGGGGGACTTGGCCGCACAGATACGCAGTATTTT. Its protein is CASSLGGLGRTDTQYF. This chain links TRBV13 with TRBJ2-3; weak D call: TRBD2 (6 bases). Germline CDR1 and CDR2: PRHDT and FYEKMQ (reference sequence). The CDR3 consists of 16 residues.

Regarding this clonotype: The junction does not match germline at one end; this may be a read error. The chain uses TRBV20-1 and TRBJ1-2, with D uncertain. Germline CDR1 and CDR2: DFQATT and SNEGSKA (reference sequence). This CDR3 contains 13 residues. The CDR3 DNA sequence: TGCAGTGCTAGAGAGGAGGGAGGCTATGGCTGCACCTTC. Amino acids: CSAREEGGYGCTF.

This clonotype was recorded only once. The chain combines TRBV10-3 with TRBJ1-5; D is possibly TRBD1 (6 bases). The germline V and J ends were trimmed by 1 base and 0 bases, with 10 bases remaining between them. This CDR3 has 16 residues. Germline V gives CDR1 ENHRY, CDR2 SYGVKD. CDR3: CAISEYGTLSNQPQHF. CDR3 nucleotides: TGTGCCATCAGTGAGTACGGGACACTTAGCAATCAGCCCCAGCATTTT.

The rearrangement joins TRBV5-4 to TRBJ1-1; the match to TRBD1 covers 8 bases. CDR1 and CDR2 (germline): SGHNT, YYREEE (reference sequence). Trimming removed 0 bases from V and 6 bases from J; junction bases left unmatched: 10. This CDR3 contains 16 residues. The CDR3 DNA reads as TGTGCCAGCAGCTTGGTGGACAGGGTGGGTCTCGCTGAAGCTTTCTTT. This sequence encodes CASSLVDRVGLAEAFF.

The rearrangement links TRBV6-2 or TRBV6-3 to TRBJ2-7; no firm D call. The germline gives CDR1 MNHEY, CDR2 SVGEGT. V lost 6 bases to trimming and J lost 7 bases, with 16 bases between them. This CDR3 contains 13 residues. CDR3 residues: CASSKDGVGEQYF. For the CDR3, the DNA is TGTGCCAGCAGCAAGGATGGGGTCGGGGAGCAGTACTTC.

The rearrangement uses TRBV6-1 and TRBJ1-6; weak D call: TRBD1 (6 bases). Trimming cost V 3 bases and J 4 bases, with 10 bases left between them. Germline V lookup: CDR1 MNHNS, CDR2 SASEGT. CDR3 length: 15 amino acids. The chain's CDR3 is CASSEPGQYNSPLHF. DNA for the CDR3: TGTGCCAGCAGTGAGCCCGGACAGTATAATTCACCCCTCCACTTT.

This sequence joins TRBV6-1 and TRBJ2-5; D not certain. CDR1 is MNHNS, CDR2 SASEGT, per germline. Trimming stripped 5 bases from V and 0 bases from J, with 10 bases between. This CDR3 has 14 amino acids. The CDR3 DNA sequence: TGTGCCAGCAGTTTGTATCCTCACCAAGAGACCCAGTACTTC. Amino acid sequence: CASSLYPHQETQYF.